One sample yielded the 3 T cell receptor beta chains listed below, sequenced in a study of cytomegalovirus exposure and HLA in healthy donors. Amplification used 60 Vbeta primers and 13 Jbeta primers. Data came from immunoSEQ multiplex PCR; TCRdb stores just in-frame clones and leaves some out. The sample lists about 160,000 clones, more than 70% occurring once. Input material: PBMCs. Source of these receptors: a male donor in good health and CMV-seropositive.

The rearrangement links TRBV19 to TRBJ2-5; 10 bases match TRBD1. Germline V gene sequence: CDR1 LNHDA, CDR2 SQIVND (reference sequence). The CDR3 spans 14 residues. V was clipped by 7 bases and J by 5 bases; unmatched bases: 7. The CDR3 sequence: CASKETGGYETQYF. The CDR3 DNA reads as TGTGCCAGTAAGGAGACAGGGGGCTATGAGACCCAGTACTTC.

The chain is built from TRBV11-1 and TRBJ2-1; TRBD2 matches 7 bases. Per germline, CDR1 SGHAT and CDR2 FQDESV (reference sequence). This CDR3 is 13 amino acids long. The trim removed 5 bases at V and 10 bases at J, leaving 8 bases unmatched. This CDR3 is CASSGRDYREQFF. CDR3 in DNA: TGTGCCAGCAGCGGCAGGGACTACCGAGAGCAGTTCTTC. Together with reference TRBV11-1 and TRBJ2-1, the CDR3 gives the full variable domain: EAEVAQSPRYKITEKSQAVAFWCDPISGHATLYWYRQILGQGPELLVQFQDESVVDDSQLPKDRFSAERLKGVDSTLKIQPAELGDSAMYLCASSGRDYREQFFGPGTRLTVL.

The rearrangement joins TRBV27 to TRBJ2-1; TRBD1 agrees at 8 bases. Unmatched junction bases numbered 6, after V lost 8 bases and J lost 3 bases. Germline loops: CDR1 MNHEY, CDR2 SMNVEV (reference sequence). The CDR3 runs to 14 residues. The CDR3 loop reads CASRSGTGYNEQFF. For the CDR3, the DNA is TGTGCCAGCCGCTCCGGGACAGGCTACAATGAGCAGTTCTTC.